This is a list of T cell receptor beta chains from one sample in a study of cytomegalovirus exposure and HLA in healthy donors. Assay used: immunoSEQ multiplex PCR; TCRdb lists only in-frame clones, some missing. The repertoire holds 80,000 to 100,000 clones, with around 74% as singletons. The sequencing input was PBMCs. The receptors come from a middle-aged man in good health and CMV-seropositive. The CDR3 runs from the conserved cysteine through the conserved F or W. The D gene is left open where the match is weak. Only part of the rows carry a size: once, few, many, or a class if the clone is expanded.

TGTGCCAGCAGTTCCCCCCCGGGTGGCTACACCTTC | CASSSPPGGYTF | TRBJ1-2 | . | . | TRBV6-5
TGTGCCAGCAGTGAAGAGATAAGGGGGTTGAGTCAGCCCCAGCATTTT | CASSEEIRGLSQPQHF | TRBJ1-5 | . | . | TRBV6-1
TGTGCCAGCAGCCCACAAGACGGGAAATACGAGCAGTACTTC | CASSPQDGKYEQYF | TRBJ2-7 | . | . | TRBV11-3
TGTGCCAGCAGCGTAGGAGGGGGATTGACTGGAAACACCATATATTTT | CASSVGGGLTGNTIYF | TRBJ1-3 | once | . | TRBV9
TGTGCCAGCAGCGTAGGAGGAGGGGGCTTCTACGAGCAGTACTTC | CASSVGGGGFYEQYF | TRBJ2-7 | . | . | TRBV9
TGTGCCAGCAGCCACGCCTACGAGCAGTACTTC | CASSHAYEQYF | TRBJ2-7 | . | . | TRBV14
TGTGCCAGCTCACCAGAAAGCGGGGGCTCCTACGAGCAGTACTTC | CASSPESGGSYEQYF | TRBJ2-7 | . | TRBD2 | TRBV18
TGTGCCACGCAGGGGACCGTAGGGGCGGGTGGCTACACCTTC | CATQGTVGAGGYTF | TRBJ1-2 | . | . | TRBV7-2
TGCGCCAGCAGTCGGGACAACTACAATGAGCAGTTCTTC | CASSRDNYNEQFF | TRBJ2-1 | . | . | TRBV5-1
TGCGCCAGCAGCTCCGGGACAGGGGATGGGCATGAGCAGTTCTTC | CASSSGTGDGHEQFF | TRBJ2-1 | . | TRBD1 | TRBV5-1
TGCGCCAGCAGCTTGGATAGCGGGGGAAGGGAGCTGTTTTTT | CASSLDSGGRELFF | TRBJ2-2 | . | TRBD2 | TRBV5-1
TGTGCCAGCAGCGCGCGTCGCAATCAGCCCCAGCATTTT | CASSARRNQPQHF | TRBJ1-5 | once | . | TRBV5-5
TGTGCCAGCAGCTACCACCTAGAGACGGGGGGAAACAATGAGCAGTTCTTC | CASSYHLETGGNNEQFF | TRBJ2-1 | . | TRBD2 | TRBV7-8
TGTGCCAGCAGCTCCACTAGCGGGGGGGCAGATACGCAGTATTTT | CASSSTSGGADTQYF | TRBJ2-3 | . | TRBD2 | TRBV7-2
TGTGCCAGTAGCAGGGTCCCGAACACTGAAGCTTTCTTT | CASSRVPNTEAFF | TRBJ1-1 | few | . | TRBV6-7
TGTGCCAGCAGCGAAACGGGAGGAAACACCATATATTTT | CASSETGGNTIYF | TRBJ1-3 | . | . | TRBV7-6
TGTGCCAGCAGCCCGGACAGGGTGGGAGGAAACACCATATATTTT | CASSPDRVGGNTIYF | TRBJ1-3 | . | TRBD1 | TRBV27
TGTGCCAGTAGTCCGCGGGCTACTAGCGGGGGGTCCACGTTACAGTATTTT | CASSPRATSGGSTLQYF | TRBJ2-3 | . | TRBD2 | TRBV19
TGTGCCAGTAGTATAGGGACAGTGAACACTGAAGCTTTCTTT | CASSIGTVNTEAFF | TRBJ1-1 | . | . | TRBV19
TGTGCCTGGAGTGTTAACACCTACAATGAGCAGTTCTTC | CAWSVNTYNEQFF | TRBJ2-1 | . | . | TRBV30
TGTGCCAGCAGTGACTCTAGCGGGGGGGCAGATACGCAGTATTTT | CASSDSSGGADTQYF | TRBJ2-3 | . | TRBD2 | TRBV6-4
TGCGCCAGCAGCCAAGACAGGGTTCAAGAGACCCAGTACTTC | CASSQDRVQETQYF | TRBJ2-5 | . | TRBD1 | TRBV5-1
TGTGCCAGCAGATTCGGGGAGACCCAGTACTTC | CASRFGETQYF | TRBJ2-5 | . | . | TRBV6-5
TGTGCCAGCAGCCGCGGGGGGGCGGTAAGCACAGATACGCAGTATTTT | CASSRGGAVSTDTQYF | TRBJ2-3 | . | TRBD2 | TRBV11-2
TGCGCCAGCAGCTTGGGAGGGTTTGCTTTCTTT | CASSLGGFAFF | TRBJ1-1 | . | . | TRBV5-1
TGTGCCAGCTCACCACCGCCGGGACAGGGTTTTGTGACCCAGTACTTC | CASSPPPGQGFVTQYF | TRBJ2-5 | . | TRBD1 | TRBV18
TGCGCCAGCAGCCAAGACAGGGGATATGGCTACACCTTC | CASSQDRGYGYTF | TRBJ1-2 | . | . | TRBV4-3
TGTGCCAGCAGCGTAAAGCCACCGGAGGCTAATTCACCCCTCCACTTT | CASSVKPPEANSPLHF | TRBJ1-6 | . | . | TRBV9
TGTGCCTGGAGTGTACACGGAGGGTTCTATGGCTACACCTTC | CAWSVHGGFYGYTF | TRBJ1-2 | few | . | TRBV30
TGCAGTGCTAGATCAGGGTATGGCTACACCTTC | CSARSGYGYTF | TRBJ1-2 | . | . | TRBV20-1
TGTGCTAGTGGTTTGGTTCGCACGGACAGGTCCTCTGGAAACACCATATATTTT | CASGLVRTDRSSGNTIYF | TRBJ1-3 | few | TRBD1 | TRBV12-5
TGTGCCAGCGGCGCCGGACAGGGGTCCTACGAGCAGTACTTC | CASGAGQGSYEQYF | TRBJ2-7 | . | TRBD1 | TRBV7-9